This TCR beta chain was sequenced in a study of cytomegalovirus exposure and HLA in healthy donors. This CDR3 is built from 15 residues. Trimming took 7 bases from V and 5 from J; bases not matched to a gene: 10. CDR1 and CDR2 from the germline V gene are MDHEN and SYDVKM. Worth noting for this clone: Antigen: not known.

Study outcomes and limitations: Further analysis, carried out later, found HLA-associated TCR beta chains more clonally expanded than equally common other chains.

With 60 Vbeta and 13 Jbeta primers, the PCR was carried out. Sequencing used immunoSEQ multiplex PCR; TCRdb keeps in-frame clones, though not all of them. This sample carries 110,000 or so clones, around 80% of them seen once, and the ten largest clones take around 2.1%. Sequencing was carried out using PBMCs. The TCR originated in a young man in good health and CMV-seronegative. This chain links TRBV28 with TRBJ2-5; 10 bases match TRBD2. The CDR3 coding sequence is TGTGCCAGCATGGGGAGCGGGGGGGCCTTTGAGACCCAGTACTTC. It translates to CASMGSGGAFETQYF.